The clone carrying this T cell receptor beta chain came up a few times. What it recognizes is unknown. J lost 6 bases, V lost 2 bases, and 8 bases had no gene match. The CDR3 has 17 amino acids. Germline V gene lookup returns CDR1 MNHEY and CDR2 SMNVEV (reference sequence). These data belong to a study of CD8 T cells in ankylosing spondylitis. Notes on the study in general: A motif in TCR beta, a set of seven to nine highly homologous variants, appeared characteristic of ankylosing spondylitis blood. As reported, disease-linked clones showed significant enrichment in matched ankylosing spondylitis synovial fluid.

Libraries of TCR beta came from quantitative 5'-RACE with molecular barcodes. TCRdb ran MiXCR on the 5' RACE reads and lists one entry per CDR3 protein. The sample contains roughly 700,000 distinct CDR3 sequences, roughly 19% of which appear only once. This TCR was sampled from a male donor with ankylosing spondylitis. The chain uses TRBV27 and TRBJ2-1, with TRBD2 matching over 12 bases. The sample was blood, either unsorted or a sorted T cell fraction (not recorded which). In DNA form, the CDR3 reads TGTGCCAGCAGTTTACTAGCGGGAGGGCCGGAGGGCAATGAGCAGTTCTTC. This gives the protein CASSLLAGGPEGNEQFF.